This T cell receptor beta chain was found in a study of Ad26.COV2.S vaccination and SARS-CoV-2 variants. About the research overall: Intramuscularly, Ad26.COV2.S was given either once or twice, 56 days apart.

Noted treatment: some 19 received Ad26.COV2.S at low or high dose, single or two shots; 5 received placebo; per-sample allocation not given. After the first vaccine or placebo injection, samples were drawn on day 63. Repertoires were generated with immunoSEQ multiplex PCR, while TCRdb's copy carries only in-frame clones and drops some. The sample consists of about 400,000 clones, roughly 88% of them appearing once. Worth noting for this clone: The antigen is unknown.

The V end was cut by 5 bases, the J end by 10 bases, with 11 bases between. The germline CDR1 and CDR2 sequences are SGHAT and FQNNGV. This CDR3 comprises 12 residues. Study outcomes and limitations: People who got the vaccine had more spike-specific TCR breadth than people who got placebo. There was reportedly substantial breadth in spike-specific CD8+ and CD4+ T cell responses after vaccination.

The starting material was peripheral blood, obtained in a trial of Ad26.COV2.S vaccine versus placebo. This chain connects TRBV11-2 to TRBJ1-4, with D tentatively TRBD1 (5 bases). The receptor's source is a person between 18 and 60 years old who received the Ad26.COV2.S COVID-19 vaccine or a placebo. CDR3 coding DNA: TGTGCCAGCAGCCCAGGGACCCTAAAACTGTTTTTT. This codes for CASSPGTLKLFF.